What follows describes a single T cell receptor (beta chain). What it binds is not known. The sample comes from a study of cytomegalovirus exposure and HLA in healthy donors. About the research overall: According to later analysis, the same platform produced the approximately 120 validation and approximately 700 first-cohort repertoires. Points from the study as a whole: Cytomegalovirus association was listed for around 180 TCR beta chains. That first-cohort TCR clusters tended to co-occur in the approximately 110 validation repertoires was found in a later analysis.

Donors came from a validation cohort of over a hundred subjects, distinct from the first 666-subject cohort. Sequenced by immunoSEQ multiplex PCR; TCRdb stores in-frame clones only, minus some. Here the sample spans roughly 150,000 clones, approximately 94% being singletons. In germline, CDR1 is SNHLY, CDR2 FYNNEI. This CDR3 comprises 15 residues. The V segment lost 0 bases and the J segment 6 bases; nucleotides outside the gene matches: 8. This TCR was recovered from a man younger than 35 in good health and CMV-seropositive. The sample comprised PBMCs. The chain couples TRBV2 to TRBJ2-7, with TRBD2 matching 7 bases. CDR3 bases: TGTGCCAGCAGTGAAGCCGCGGGAGAATATTCCGAGCAGTACTTC. Its protein is CASSEAAGEYSEQYF.